These 10 T cell receptor beta chains came from one sample sequenced in a study of blood T cell repertoires in COVID-19. This table comes from immunoSEQ multiplex PCR, and its TCRdb copy is limited to in-frame clones, with some not included. The data contain 140,000 to 150,000 clones, around 78% of them singletons. Source material: peripheral blood. These receptors came from a woman aged 55-75 years with acute or convalescent COVID-19.

This clone was detected only a few times. The V gene is TRBV7-9, the J gene TRBJ2-7, with no clear D. V was cut by 5 bases and J by 0 bases, with 11 bases left in between. The length of the CDR3 is 14 residues. Germline-derived CDR1 and CDR2 are SEHNR and FQNEAQ (reference sequence). The CDR3 here is CASSPSAVSYEQYF. The CDR3 DNA reads TGTGCCAGCAGCCCCAGCGCGGTCTCCTACGAGCAGTACTTC. The full variable domain, completed using reference TRBV7-9 and TRBJ2-7, is DTGVSQNPRHKITKRGQNVTFRCDPISEHNRLYWYRQTLGQGPEFLTYFQNEAQLEKSRLLSDRFSAERPKGSFSTLEIQRTEQGDSAMYLCASSPSAVSYEQYFGPGTRLTVT.

CDR3 region: CASSLAGRGVGYTF. The CDR3 DNA sequence: TGTGCCAGCAGCTTAGCGGGCAGGGGTGTCGGCTACACCTTC. The rearrangement links TRBV7-9 to TRBJ1-2, with D maybe TRBD1 (6 bases). Germline-derived CDR1 and CDR2 are SEHNR and FQNEAQ (reference sequence). V was cut by 0 bases and J by 8 bases, with 13 bases left in between. This CDR3 region has 14 residues.

This clone turned up a few times. The chain combines TRBV5-3 with TRBJ2-2; D is uncertain. TRBV5-3 carries the ORF label, with uncertain function. Between the trimmed V and J ends, which lost 1 base and 1 base, there was a span of 11 bases. The CDR3 sequence is 16 residues long. CDR3 amino acids: CARSLLRGRNTGELFF. The CDR3 coding sequence is TGTGCCAGAAGCTTGCTTCGCGGCCGGAACACCGGGGAGCTGTTTTTT.

This CDR3 is CASSSSGTWRGTDTQYF. The CDR3 DNA is TGCGCCAGCAGCTCTAGCGGGACCTGGAGGGGCACAGATACGCAGTATTTT. V is TRBV5-1 and J is TRBJ2-3, with TRBD2 matching over 9 bases. Germline values: CDR1 SGHRS, CDR2 YFSETQ. Trimming cost V 3 bases and J 1 base; bases outside gene matches: 9. The CDR3 totals 17 residues.

CDR3 sequence: CAWRNRGGNYGYTF. The CDR3 coding sequence is TGTGCCTGGAGGAACCGGGGAGGGAACTATGGCTACACCTTC. The gene calls are TRBV30 and TRBJ1-2; no definite D call. The ends were cut back, 3 bases at V and 2 bases at J, with 13 bases in the middle. This CDR3 comprises 14 residues. Looked up from germline, CDR1 is GTSNPN and CDR2 is SVGIG (reference sequence).

This chain joins TRBV28 and TRBJ1-2; possibly TRBD1 for D (6 bases). The CDR3 extends over 11 amino acids. V lost 4 bases to trimming and J lost 7 bases, with 7 bases between them. Germline-derived CDR1 and CDR2 are MDHEN and SYDVKM. CDR3 sequence (DNA): TGTGCCAGCAGTTCCAGGGGTGGCTACACCTTC. Protein product: CASSSRGGYTF.

This clone appeared a few times. The chain recombines TRBV4-1 with TRBJ2-7; D remains ambiguous. CDR1 MGHRA and CDR2 YSYEKL come from the germline V gene. Trimming took 3 bases from V and 1 from J, leaving 7 bases between them. This CDR3 region has 13 residues. For the CDR3, the DNA is TGCGCCAGCAGCCACCCCGGGTCCTACGAGCAGTACTTC. It encodes CASSHPGSYEQYF.

The CDR3 bases are TGTGCCAGCAGCTTAGCCGGGACAGTCCAGAACACTGAAGCTTTCTTT. This encodes CASSLAGTVQNTEAFF. V is TRBV11-2 and J is TRBJ1-1, with 7 bases fitting TRBD1. V was pared by 1 base and J by 1 base, with 6 bases of the junction left unmatched. The CDR3 sequence is 16 residues long. The germline V gene has CDR1 SGHAT and CDR2 FQNNGV.

The rearrangement joins TRBV29-1 to TRBJ2-7, with TRBD1 identical over 10 bases. The germline V gene encodes CDR1 SQVTM and CDR2 ANQGSEA. The J segment lost 5 bases and the V segment lost 4 bases, leaving 5 bases of the junction unmatched. This CDR3 is built from 13 residues. CDR3 sequence (DNA): TGCAGCGTTGGGGGACAGGGGTCCCACGAGCAGTACTTC. Protein sequence: CSVGGQGSHEQYF.

The V call is TRBV5-1, the J call TRBJ2-3; 13 bases align to TRBD2. This CDR3 is built from 19 residues. The V and J ends lost 3 bases and 0 bases, in that order; junction bases with no gene match: 10. Germline loops: CDR1 SGHRS, CDR2 YFSETQ. The CDR3 DNA reads TGCGCCAGCAGCTCGGGACTAGCGGGACTAACTTCTAGCACAGATACGCAGTATTTT. It specifies CASSSGLAGLTSSTDTQYF.